These 2 T cell receptor beta chains were all obtained from the same sample, sequenced in a study of blood T cell repertoires in COVID-19. Data came from immunoSEQ multiplex PCR; TCRdb stores just in-frame clones and leaves some out. In the table there are 150,000 to 200,000 clones, approximately 87% of which are singletons. The sample comprised PBMCs or T cells enriched from blood (not recorded which). The source is a woman aged 45-65 years who had recovered from COVID-19.

The genes are TRBV4-3 and TRBJ2-2; D possibly corresponds to TRBD2 (7 bases). The CDR3 sequence is 16 residues long. V lost 6 bases, J lost 8 bases, and 22 bases lay in between. Germline CDR1 LGHNA, CDR2 YSLEER. The CDR3 loop is CASRRGGGGPWGELFF. The CDR3, as DNA: TGCGCCAGCAGACGCGGAGGCGGGGGCCCTTGGGGGGAGCTGTTTTTT.

This clone occurred once. This chain uses TRBV25-1 with TRBJ1-1; tentative D call: TRBD1 (6 bases). The CDR3 has 16 residues. Trimming left V 11 bases short and J 1 base short, with 23 bases between. CDR1 is MGHDK, CDR2 SYGVNS, per germline. CDR3 residues: CASPHLEGQRNTEAFF. The CDR3 DNA sequence: TGTGCCTCCCCACACCTCGAAGGACAGCGGAACACTGAAGCTTTCTTT.